The clone carrying this TCR beta chain is medium-sized (0.01 to 0.1%) within its sample. The sample comes from a study of OX40 agonist ivuxolimab in advanced cancers. Study at large: Around 40% of patients had received prior checkpoint inhibitor therapy.

Systemic immunosuppression or a history of autoimmune disease excluded patients. CDR3 length: 14 amino acids. The germline V gene encodes CDR1 MNHNS and CDR2 SASEGT. With 4 bases clipped from V and 5 bases from J, the junction kept 5 bases outside the gene matches. TCRdb's copy holds only in-frame clones and misses some; the assay was immunoSEQ multiplex PCR. This sample carries 15,000 to 20,000 clones, more than 75% of them seen once, and the ten largest clones take just over 45%. Sequenced material: CD4+ or CD8+ T cells sorted from blood, taken in a trial of the OX40 agonist ivuxolimab. V and J are TRBV6-1 and TRBJ2-7, with TRBD1 matching over 10 bases. This TCR derives from an adult with an advanced solid tumor such as melanoma, head and neck, liver or kidney cancer. CDR3 protein: CASSVDRGVDEQYF. The CDR3 DNA reads as TGTGCCAGCAGTGTGGACAGGGGGGTCGACGAGCAGTACTTC.